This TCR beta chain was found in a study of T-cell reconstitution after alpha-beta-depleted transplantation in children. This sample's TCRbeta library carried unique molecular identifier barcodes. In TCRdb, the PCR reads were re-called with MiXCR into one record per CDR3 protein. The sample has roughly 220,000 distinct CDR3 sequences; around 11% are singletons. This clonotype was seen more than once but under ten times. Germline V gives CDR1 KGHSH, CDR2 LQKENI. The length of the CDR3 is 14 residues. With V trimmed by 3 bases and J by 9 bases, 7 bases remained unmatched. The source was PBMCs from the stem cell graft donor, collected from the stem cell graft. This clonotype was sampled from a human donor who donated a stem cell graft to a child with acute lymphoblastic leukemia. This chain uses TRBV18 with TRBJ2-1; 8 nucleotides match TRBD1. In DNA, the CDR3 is TGTGCCAGCTCACCTCAGGACAGGGTGGTTGAGCAGTTCTTC. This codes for CASSPQDRVVEQFF.